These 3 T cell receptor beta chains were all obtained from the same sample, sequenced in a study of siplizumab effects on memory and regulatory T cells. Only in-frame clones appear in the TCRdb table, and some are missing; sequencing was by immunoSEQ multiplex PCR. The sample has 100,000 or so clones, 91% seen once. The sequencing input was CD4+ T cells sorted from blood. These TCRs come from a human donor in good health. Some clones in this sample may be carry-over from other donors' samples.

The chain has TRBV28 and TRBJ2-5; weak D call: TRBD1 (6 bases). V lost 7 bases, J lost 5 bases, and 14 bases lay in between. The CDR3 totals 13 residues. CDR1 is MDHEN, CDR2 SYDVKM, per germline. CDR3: CASTPGGRETQYF. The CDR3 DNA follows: TGTGCCAGCACCCCTGGGGGCCGGGAGACCCAGTACTTC.

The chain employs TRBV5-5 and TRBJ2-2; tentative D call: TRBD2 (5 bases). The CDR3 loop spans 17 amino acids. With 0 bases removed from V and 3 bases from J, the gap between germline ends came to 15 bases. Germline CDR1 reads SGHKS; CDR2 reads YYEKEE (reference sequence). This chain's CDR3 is CASSLVSVGEDTGELFF. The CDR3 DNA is TGTGCCAGCAGCTTGGTTTCGGTGGGAGAGGACACCGGGGAGCTGTTTTTT.

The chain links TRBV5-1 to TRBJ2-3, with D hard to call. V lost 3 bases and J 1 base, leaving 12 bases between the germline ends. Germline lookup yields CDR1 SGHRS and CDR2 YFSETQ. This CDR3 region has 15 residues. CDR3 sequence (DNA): TGCGCCAGCAGCTGGGGTCTAGAAGGCACAGATACGCAGTATTTT. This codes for CASSWGLEGTDTQYF.